This TCR beta chain is drawn from a study of cytomegalovirus exposure and HLA in healthy donors. Study details: From donors who were HLA-typed, an early data release held approximately 84 million unique TCRs.

Overall study findings and caveats: In most subjects, TCR beta sequences reportedly gave accurate predictions of HLA-A and HLA-B alleles. Cytomegalovirus-associated status was assigned to about 160 TCR beta chains.

Primers: 60 Vbeta forward and 13 Jbeta reverse. The repertoire was sequenced with immunoSEQ multiplex PCR; TCRdb's copy has only in-frame clones and lacks some. The repertoire consists of under 200,000 clones, with approximately 77% occurring once and the leading ten covering roughly 7.3%. Turning to this clone: The antigen is undetermined.

The receptor's source is a male donor in good health and CMV-seropositive. Sequencing was done on a sample of PBMCs.

The CDR3 DNA reads TGTGCCAGCAGCTTTTGGGTACGGGGTGGCTACACCTTC. Translation gives CASSFWVRGGYTF. The rearrangement joins TRBV5-6 to TRBJ1-2; D remains unclear. The length of the CDR3 is 13 residues. The V end was cut by 2 bases, the J end by 7 bases, with 12 bases between. CDR1 and CDR2 from the germline V gene are SGHDT and YYEEEE.